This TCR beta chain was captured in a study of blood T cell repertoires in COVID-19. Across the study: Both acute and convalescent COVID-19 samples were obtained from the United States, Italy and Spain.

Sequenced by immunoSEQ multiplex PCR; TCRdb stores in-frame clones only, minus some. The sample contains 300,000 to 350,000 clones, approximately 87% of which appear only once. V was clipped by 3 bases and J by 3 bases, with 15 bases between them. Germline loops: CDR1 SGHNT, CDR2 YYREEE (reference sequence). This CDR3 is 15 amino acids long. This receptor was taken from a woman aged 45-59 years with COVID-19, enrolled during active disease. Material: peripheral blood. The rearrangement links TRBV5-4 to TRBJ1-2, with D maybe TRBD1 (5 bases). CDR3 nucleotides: TGTGCCAGCAGCTCGTCCGGGGGATGGTACTATGGCTACACCTTC. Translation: CASSSSGGWYYGYTF.